This T cell receptor beta chain was found in a study of technical replicates of blood from several donors. Trimming removed 0 bases at V and 0 bases at J, with 17 bases between. The CDR3 covers 18 residues. Germline CDR1 LNHNV, CDR2 YYDKDF (reference sequence). TCRdb's copy holds only in-frame clones and misses some; the assay was immunoSEQ multiplex PCR. This sample has about 89,000 clones, with around 96% found just once. Material for sequencing was T cells isolated from PBMCs. The sequence was collected from a human donor in good health. This chain uses TRBV15 with TRBJ1-1; the D is unclear. In DNA, the CDR3 is TGTGCCACCAGCAGAGATTCCCTTTGGAGGGCGATGAACACTGAAGCTTTCTTT. This encodes CATSRDSLWRAMNTEAFF.